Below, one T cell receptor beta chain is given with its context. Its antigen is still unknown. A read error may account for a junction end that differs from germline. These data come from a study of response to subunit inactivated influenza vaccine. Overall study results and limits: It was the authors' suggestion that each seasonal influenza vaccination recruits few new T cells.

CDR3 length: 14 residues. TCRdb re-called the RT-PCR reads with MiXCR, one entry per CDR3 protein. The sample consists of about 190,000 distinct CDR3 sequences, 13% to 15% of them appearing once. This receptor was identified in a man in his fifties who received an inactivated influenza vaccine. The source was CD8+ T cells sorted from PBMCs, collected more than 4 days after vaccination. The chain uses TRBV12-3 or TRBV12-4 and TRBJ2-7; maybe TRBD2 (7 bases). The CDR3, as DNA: TGTGCCAGCGGTTTACCGGGGGGCATCTACGAGCAGTACTTC. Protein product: CASGLPGGIYEQYF.